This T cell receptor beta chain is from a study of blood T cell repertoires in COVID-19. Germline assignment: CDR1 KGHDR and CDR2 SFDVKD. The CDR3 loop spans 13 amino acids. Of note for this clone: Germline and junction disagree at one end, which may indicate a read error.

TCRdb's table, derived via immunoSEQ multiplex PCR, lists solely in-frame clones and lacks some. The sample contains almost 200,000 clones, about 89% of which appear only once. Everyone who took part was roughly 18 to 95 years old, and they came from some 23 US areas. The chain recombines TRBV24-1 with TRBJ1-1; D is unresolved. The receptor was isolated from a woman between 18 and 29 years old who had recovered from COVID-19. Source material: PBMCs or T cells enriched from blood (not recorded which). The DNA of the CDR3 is TGTGCCACCACTGATTTGCCCGGGACTGAAGCTTTCTTT. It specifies CATTDLPGTEAFF.